A single TCR beta chain is shown here with its context. This sample is drawn from a study of blood T cell repertoires in COVID-19. About the research overall: Whether acute or convalescent, the COVID-19 samples came from the United States, Italy and Spain.

TCRdb keeps only in-frame clones here, not all; method: immunoSEQ multiplex PCR. The sample lists around 450,000 clones, 70% to 90% occurring once. The CDR3 runs to 14 residues. Per germline, CDR1 LNHDA and CDR2 SQIVND (reference sequence). The V end lost 2 bases, the J end lost 5 bases, and 13 bases lay between the germline ends. Sequenced sample: PBMCs or T cells enriched from blood (not recorded which). V and J are TRBV19 and TRBJ2-7, with TRBD2 as a possible D gene (5 bases). The TCR originated in a woman under 30 with acute COVID-19. CDR3 sequence: CASSIMASSDEQYF. CDR3 coding DNA: TGTGCCAGTAGTATAATGGCTAGCAGCGACGAGCAGTACTTC. The whole variable domain, filled in from reference TRBV19 and TRBJ2-7, reads DGGITQSPKYLFRKEGQNVTLSCEQNLNHDAMYWYRQDPGQGLRLIYYSQIVNDFQKGDIAEGYSVSREKKESFPLTVTSAQKNPTAFYLCASSIMASSDEQYFGPGTRLTVT.